This TCR beta chain emerged from a study of T-cell reconstitution after alpha-beta-depleted transplantation in children. Study observations and caveats: When one year had passed after transplant, most T-cell counts and diversity came from newly produced T cells.

Per the germline V gene, CDR1 is MNHEY and CDR2 is SMNVEV (reference sequence). The CDR3 spans 14 residues. Trimming removed 6 bases from V and 0 bases from J, with 9 bases in between. This clonotype was seen a handful of times. The antigen is unknown. TCRbeta library preparation incorporated unique molecular identifiers. Each CDR3 protein gets one entry after TCRdb re-called the PCR reads with MiXCR. This repertoire shows hundreds of thousands of distinct CDR3 sequences, roughly a quarter found once; its top ten account for about 4.8%. This sequence originates from a female patient aged 2-15 years who had a stem cell transplant for congenital amegakaryocytic thrombocytopenia, so the T cells may come from the graft donor. J is TRBJ2-1 and V is TRBV27; D may be TRBD2 (5 bases). This specimen consisted of PBMCs, mostly from graft donor cells, obtained 360 days after TCRalphabeta/CD19-depleted stem cell transplant. The CDR3 reads CASRRELSYNEQFF. CDR3 DNA: TGTGCCAGCAGAAGGGAGCTCTCCTACAATGAGCAGTTCTTC.